The clone carrying this T cell receptor beta chain was seen a few times. These data originate in a study of cytomegalovirus exposure and HLA in healthy donors. The germline V gene has CDR1 LGHNA and CDR2 YSLEER. The CDR3 is 14 amino acids. Trimming pared 1 base from V and 4 bases from J, leaving 8 bases between. The primer mix had 60 Vbeta and 13 Jbeta primers. Using immunoSEQ multiplex PCR, the repertoire was profiled, and TCRdb retains in-frame clones only, with some absent. The top ten clones hold about 1% of a sample with some 140,000 clones, roughly 79% of them seen once. Sequencing was carried out using PBMCs. This TCR came from a man aged 18-30 years in good health and CMV-seronegative. The V gene is TRBV4-3, the J gene TRBJ2-1; D possibly corresponds to TRBD2 (5 bases). CDR3 nucleotides: TGCGCCAGCAGCCAAGCCCTAGCTTACAATGAGCAGTTCTTC. This sequence encodes CASSQALAYNEQFF.